The entry that follows covers one T cell receptor beta chain sequence. This specimen comes from a study of blood T cell repertoires in COVID-19. As for the study in general: The origin of the acute and convalescent COVID-19 samples was the United States, Italy and Spain.

Among Cohort 3 donors, those recovered had two negative PCRs, clearance, or symptom resolution. Sequencing was performed with immunoSEQ multiplex PCR; in TCRdb, only in-frame clones are kept and a portion is missing. The sample contains 150,000 to 200,000 clones, more than 75% of which appear only once. The sequenced sample was PBMCs or T cells enriched from blood (not recorded which). This clonotype was sampled from a man aged 35 to 55 who had recovered from COVID-19.

CDR3 residues: CASSQGGTRRRNTGELFF. The CDR3 DNA reads as TGTGCCAGCAGCCAAGGTGGGACACGGCGGAGGAACACCGGGGAGCTGTTTTTT. The chain links TRBV3-1 (or the pseudogene TRBV3-2) to TRBJ2-2; TRBD1 might be the D (6 bases). The CDR3 length is 18 residues. Trimming removed 1 base at V and 1 base at J, with 16 bases between. Germline V gives CDR1 LGHDT, CDR2 YNNKEL (reference sequence).